This passage covers 10 T cell receptor beta chains from one sample sequenced in a study of technical replicates of blood from a handful of donors. Sequencing used immunoSEQ multiplex PCR; TCRdb keeps in-frame clones, though not all of them. The sample carries roughly 12,000 clones, approximately 93% recorded once. The sequenced sample was PBMCs. The receptors were gathered from a human donor in good health.

The chain couples TRBV4-1 to TRBJ1-1; D not resolved. The CDR3 has 15 amino acids. CDR1 is MGHRA and CDR2 is YSYEKL in the germline V gene. V was cut by 2 bases and J by 1 base, with 11 bases left in between. The DNA for the CDR3 is TGCGCCAGCAGCCAACCTACAGTAGGGAACACTGAAGCTTTCTTT. This encodes CASSQPTVGNTEAFF.

V usage is TRBV4-2 and J usage is TRBJ2-3; TRBD2 matches at 7 bases. Per the germline V gene, CDR1 is LGHNA and CDR2 is YNFKEQ. This CDR3 contains 15 residues. With V trimmed by 1 base and J by 2 bases, 3 bases remained unmatched. CDR3 loop: CASSQAGGPTDTQYF. CDR3 coding DNA: TGTGCCAGCAGCCAAGCGGGAGGTCCCACAGATACGCAGTATTTT.

The chain carries TRBV5-1 and TRBJ2-1, with 11 bases matching TRBD2. The CDR3 covers 15 residues. Looked up from germline, CDR1 is SGHRS and CDR2 is YFSETQ. Unmatched junction bases numbered 11, after V lost 7 bases and J lost 8 bases. The CDR3 spells CASHLAGGSFYEQFF. The DNA of the CDR3 is TGCGCCAGCCATTTAGCGGGAGGGTCTTTTTATGAGCAGTTCTTC.

This clone occurred a few times. The genes are TRBV7-9 and TRBJ2-1; weak D call: TRBD1 (5 bases). The CDR3 covers 14 residues. Germline loops: CDR1 SEHNR, CDR2 FQNEAQ (reference sequence). V was trimmed by 3 bases and J by 8 bases, leaving 14 bases between them. DNA of the CDR3: TGTGCCAGCAGCTTCAGGGTTAGCAACGATGAGCAGTTCTTC. Translating gives CASSFRVSNDEQFF.

This chain joins TRBV11-1 and TRBJ2-1; TRBD2 aligns across 9 bases. V gave up 4 bases and J gave up 3 bases; unmatched junction bases: 4. This CDR3 comprises 15 residues. CDR1 SGHAT and CDR2 FQDESV come from the germline V gene (reference sequence). The CDR3 region is CASSSGTSYYNEQFF. The CDR3 nucleotides read TGTGCCAGCAGCTCGGGGACTAGCTACTACAATGAGCAGTTCTTC.

The chain combines TRBV27 with TRBJ2-2; D possibly corresponds to TRBD2 (5 bases). Germline CDR1 MNHEY, CDR2 SMNVEV (reference sequence). V was trimmed by 3 bases and J by 3 bases, leaving 5 bases between them. This CDR3 spans 13 amino acids. The CDR3 is CASSFGDTGELFF. In DNA, the CDR3 is TGTGCCAGCAGTTTCGGGGACACCGGGGAGCTGTTTTTT.

V and J are TRBV12-1 and TRBJ1-1; the table's D call, TRBD1, was not checked against the DNA. TRBV12-1 has pseudogene status. CDR3 length: 17 residues. CDR3 sequence (DNA): TGTGCCAGCAGCTGGGGCGGGACAGGGGACGACATCACTGAAGCTTTCTTT. Its protein product is CASSWGGTGDDITEAFF.

The chain employs TRBV19 and TRBJ2-7; 9 bases agree with TRBD2. This CDR3 is 15 amino acids long. V was pared by 4 bases and J by 7 bases, with 11 bases of the junction left unmatched. In germline, CDR1 is LNHDA, CDR2 SQIVND (reference sequence). The CDR3 region is CASSNPRGRAKEQYF. The CDR3 DNA sequence: TGTGCCAGTAGTAATCCTCGCGGGAGGGCAAAAGAGCAGTACTTC.

The V call is TRBV29-1, the J call TRBJ2-1, with TRBD2 identical over 8 bases. The CDR3 runs 14 residues. The germline CDR1 and CDR2 sequences are SQVTM and ANQGSEA. J gave up 4 bases and V 6 bases, and 8 bases lay outside the gene matches. The chain's CDR3 is CSVEREFSYNEQFF. The CDR3 coding sequence is TGCAGCGTGGAGCGGGAGTTCTCTTACAATGAGCAGTTCTTC.

This sequence joins TRBV28 and TRBJ2-1; possible D gene TRBD2, 5 bases. V lost 6 bases and J 6 bases, leaving 12 bases between the germline ends. Germline CDR1 reads MDHEN; CDR2 reads SYDVKM. This CDR3 spans 13 amino acids. The CDR3 here is CASRTSGLNEQFF. The DNA of the CDR3 is TGTGCCAGCAGGACCTCAGGACTCAATGAGCAGTTCTTC.